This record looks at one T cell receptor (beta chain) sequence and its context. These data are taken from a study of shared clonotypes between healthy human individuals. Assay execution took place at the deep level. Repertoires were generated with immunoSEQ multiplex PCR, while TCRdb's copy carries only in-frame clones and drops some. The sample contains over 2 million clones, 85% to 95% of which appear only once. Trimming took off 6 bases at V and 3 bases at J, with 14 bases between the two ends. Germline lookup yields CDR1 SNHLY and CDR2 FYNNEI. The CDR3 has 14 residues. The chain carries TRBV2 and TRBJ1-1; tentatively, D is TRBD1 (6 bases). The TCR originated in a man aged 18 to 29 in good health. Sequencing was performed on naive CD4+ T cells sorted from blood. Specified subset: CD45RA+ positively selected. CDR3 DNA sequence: TGTGCCAGCAGGTACCAAACAGGGTACACTGAAGCTTTCTTT. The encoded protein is CASRYQTGYTEAFF.